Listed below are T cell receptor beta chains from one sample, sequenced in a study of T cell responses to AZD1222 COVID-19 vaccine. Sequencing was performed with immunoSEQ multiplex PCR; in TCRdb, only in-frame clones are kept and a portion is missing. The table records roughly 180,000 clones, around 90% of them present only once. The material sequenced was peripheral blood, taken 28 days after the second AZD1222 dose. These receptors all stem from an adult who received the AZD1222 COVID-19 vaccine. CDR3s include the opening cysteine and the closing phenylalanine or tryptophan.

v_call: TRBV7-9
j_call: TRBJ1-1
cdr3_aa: CASSSRAGATEAFF

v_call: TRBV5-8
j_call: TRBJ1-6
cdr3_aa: CASSLFSGLNSPLHF

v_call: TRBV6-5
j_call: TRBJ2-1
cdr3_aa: CASSTSGGAYNEQFF

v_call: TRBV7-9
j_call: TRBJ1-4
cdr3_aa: CASSSSDGFIGKLFF

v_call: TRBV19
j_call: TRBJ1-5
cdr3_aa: CASSIDGGYSNQPQHF

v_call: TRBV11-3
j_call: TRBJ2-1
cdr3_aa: CASSLGQGLNEQFF

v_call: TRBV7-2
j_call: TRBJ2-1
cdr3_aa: CASRTRQSYNEQFF

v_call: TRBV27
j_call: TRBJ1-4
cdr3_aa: CASSRFGRGREKLFF

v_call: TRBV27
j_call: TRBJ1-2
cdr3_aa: CASSPDRANYGYTF

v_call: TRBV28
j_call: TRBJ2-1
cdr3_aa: CASSSPGLAGHPQSHHSYNEQFF

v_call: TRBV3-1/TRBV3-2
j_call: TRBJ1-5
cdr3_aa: CASSQVPGDQPQHF

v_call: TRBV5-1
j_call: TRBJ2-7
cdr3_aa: CASSLGWAYEQYF

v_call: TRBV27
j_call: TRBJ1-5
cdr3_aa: CASSPGQGIRWGNQPQHF

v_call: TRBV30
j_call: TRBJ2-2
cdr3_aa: CAWSRRDRETGELFF

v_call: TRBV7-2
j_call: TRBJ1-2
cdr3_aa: CASSTDREGYTF